This T cell receptor beta chain was sequenced during a study of CD8 T cells in ankylosing spondylitis. Study-wide points: Ankylosing spondylitis blood seemed to carry a telltale TCR beta motif made of eight or nine highly homologous variants. Significant enrichment of disease-linked clones was reportedly seen in matched ankylosing spondylitis synovial fluid.

TCRdb reprocessed the 5' RACE reads via MiXCR and lists one record per CDR3 protein. The repertoire includes more than 300,000 distinct CDR3 sequences, 8% of them detected once, and about 14% sits in the top ten. Trimming cost V 5 bases and J 0 bases, with 14 bases left between them. The CDR3 loop spans 16 amino acids. This clonotype was picked up a small number of times. Antigen: not known. This sequence was found in a male donor with ankylosing spondylitis. Material: blood, either unsorted or a sorted T cell fraction (not recorded which). The chain links TRBV12-3 or TRBV12-4 to TRBJ1-5; D might be TRBD1 (5 bases). The CDR3 is CASSHRFQGSNQPQHF. CDR3 DNA sequence: TGTGCCAGCAGTCACCGATTCCAGGGTAGCAATCAGCCCCAGCATTTT.